These T cell receptor beta chains were read from a single sample in a study of T cells in Graves' hyperthyroidism and ophthalmopathy. TCRdb re-analysed the multiplex PCR reads in MiXCR, keeping a single row per CDR3 protein. The sample holds some 800,000 distinct CDR3 sequences; roughly 40% are singletons and the top ten take 7.5% to 9.5%. The sequencing input was blood. The receptors were gathered from a man aged 18 to 29 with Graves' hyperthyroidism. Each CDR3 is given with its conserved first and last residue. Each record gives: D gene, clone size, J gene, V gene, CDR3 length, CDR3 protein, CDR3 DNA. The D gene is left open where the match is weak. Expanded clones get a size class; other rows say once, few or many, or leave the size out.

D gene: TRBD1
clone size: .
J gene: TRBJ1-5
V gene: TRBV6-5
CDR3 length: 15
CDR3 protein: CASSYSQGSGQPQHF
CDR3 DNA: TGTGCCAGCAGTTACTCACAGGGGAGCGGTCAGCCCCAGCATTTT

D gene: TRBD2
clone size: .
J gene: TRBJ2-7
V gene: TRBV11-2
CDR3 length: 16
CDR3 protein: CASSLVSAGASYEQYF
CDR3 DNA: TGTGCCAGCAGCTTAGTCTCAGCGGGAGCCTCCTACGAGCAGTACTTC

D gene: TRBD1
clone size: few
J gene: TRBJ2-7
V gene: TRBV27
CDR3 length: 15
CDR3 protein: CASSSLGQGDNEQYF
CDR3 DNA: TGTGCCAGCAGTTCTCTAGGACAGGGGGACAACGAGCAGTACTTC

D gene: .
clone size: once
J gene: TRBJ2-5
V gene: TRBV7-9
CDR3 length: 17
CDR3 protein: CASSLVARAGAQETQYF
CDR3 DNA: TGTGCCAGCAGCTTAGTAGCGCGGGCGGGGGCTCAAGAGACTCAGTACTTC

D gene: .
clone size: .
J gene: TRBJ2-7
V gene: TRBV4-1
CDR3 length: 14
CDR3 protein: CASSHLGASYEQYF
CDR3 DNA: TGCGCCAGCAGCCATTTAGGGGCCTCCTACGAGCAGTACTTC

D gene: .
clone size: .
J gene: TRBJ2-2
V gene: TRBV5-5
CDR3 length: 15
CDR3 protein: CASSSHRVRTGELFF
CDR3 DNA: TGTGCCAGCAGCTCTCACAGGGTTCGCACCGGGGAGCTGTTTTTT

D gene: TRBD2
clone size: .
J gene: TRBJ2-5
V gene: TRBV2
CDR3 length: 12
CDR3 protein: CSGTSGGETQYF
CDR3 DNA: TGTTCCGGAACTAGCGGGGGGGAGACCCAGTACTTC

D gene: TRBD1
clone size: .
J gene: TRBJ1-6
V gene: TRBV12-3/TRBV12-4
CDR3 length: 15
CDR3 protein: CASSRQGGRNSPLHF
CDR3 DNA: TGTGCCAGCAGCCGACAGGGAGGGAGGAATTCACCCCTCCACTTT

D gene: TRBD1
clone size: .
J gene: TRBJ1-2
V gene: TRBV25-1
CDR3 length: 14
CDR3 protein: CASSASTGIDGYTF
CDR3 DNA: TGTGCCAGCAGTGCCTCGACAGGGATCGATGGCTACACCTTC

D gene: .
clone size: .
J gene: TRBJ2-7
V gene: TRBV7-2
CDR3 length: 13
CDR3 protein: CASRTGLRGEQYF
CDR3 DNA: TGTGCCAGCAGGACGGGACTCCGGGGCGAGCAGTACTTC

D gene: .
clone size: .
J gene: TRBJ1-4
V gene: TRBV7-9
CDR3 length: 14
CDR3 protein: CASSQLLDRPKLFF
CDR3 DNA: TGTGCCAGCAGCCAACTCCTCGACCGGCCGAAACTGTTTTTT

D gene: .
clone size: .
J gene: TRBJ1-2
V gene: TRBV7-9
CDR3 length: 17
CDR3 protein: CASTQRETPPGINGYTF
CDR3 DNA: TGTGCCAGCACTCAGCGGGAGACTCCTCCGGGGATAAATGGCTACACCTTC

D gene: .
clone size: many
J gene: TRBJ1-1
V gene: TRBV29-1
CDR3 length: 12
CDR3 protein: CSVEIIDTEAFF
CDR3 DNA: TGCAGCGTGGAAATAATCGACACTGAAGCTTTCTTT

D gene: .
clone size: .
J gene: TRBJ2-2
V gene: TRBV6-2/TRBV6-3
CDR3 length: 14
CDR3 protein: CASTTELDTGELFF
CDR3 DNA: TGTGCCAGCACGACGGAGTTGGACACCGGGGAGCTGTTTTTT

D gene: .
clone size: few
J gene: TRBJ1-6
V gene: TRBV25-1
CDR3 length: 14
CDR3 protein: CASSHGTTYSPLHF
CDR3 DNA: TGTGCCAGCAGCCACGGGACAACTTATTCACCCCTCCACTTT

D gene: TRBD1
clone size: many
J gene: TRBJ1-6
V gene: TRBV20-1
CDR3 length: 14
CDR3 protein: CSAKMQGASSPLHF
CDR3 DNA: TGCAGTGCTAAAATGCAGGGGGCAAGTTCACCCCTCCACTTT

D gene: .
clone size: many
J gene: TRBJ1-6
V gene: TRBV19
CDR3 length: 15
CDR3 protein: CASSKSGLGNSPLHF
CDR3 DNA: TGTGCCAGTAGTAAATCAGGGCTGGGCAATTCACCCCTCCACTTT

D gene: .
clone size: .
J gene: TRBJ1-6
V gene: TRBV12-3/TRBV12-4
CDR3 length: 14
CDR3 protein: CASSYKERNSPLHF
CDR3 DNA: TGTGCCAGCAGTTACAAAGAACGTAATTCACCCCTCCACTTT

D gene: .
clone size: .
J gene: TRBJ2-7
V gene: TRBV6-6
CDR3 length: 13
CDR3 protein: CASSPQGTHEQYF
CDR3 DNA: TGTGCCAGCAGTCCCCAGGGAACCCACGAGCAGTACTTC

D gene: .
clone size: many
J gene: TRBJ1-5
V gene: TRBV19
CDR3 length: 13
CDR3 protein: CASSRESNQPQHF
CDR3 DNA: TGTGCCAGTAGTAGGGAAAGCAATCAGCCCCAGCATTTT

D gene: .
clone size: few
J gene: TRBJ1-6
V gene: TRBV27
CDR3 length: 12
CDR3 protein: CASSQTNSPLHF
CDR3 DNA: TGTGCCAGCAGTCAGACAAATTCACCCCTCCACTTT

D gene: TRBD2
clone size: few
J gene: TRBJ2-7
V gene: TRBV5-1
CDR3 length: 14
CDR3 protein: CASRLTSSTYEQYF
CDR3 DNA: TGCGCCAGCAGGTTGACTAGCTCGACCTACGAGCAGTACTTC

D gene: .
clone size: .
J gene: TRBJ1-4
V gene: TRBV25-1
CDR3 length: 17
CDR3 protein: CASSSDPLGATNEKLFF
CDR3 DNA: TGTGCCAGCAGCTCGGACCCTCTGGGGGCAACTAATGAAAAACTGTTTTTT

D gene: .
clone size: many
J gene: TRBJ1-6
V gene: TRBV7-9
CDR3 length: 13
CDR3 protein: CASSPDPGSPLHF
CDR3 DNA: TGTGCCAGCAGCCCCGACCCCGGTTCACCCCTCCACTTT

D gene: TRBD1
clone size: .
J gene: TRBJ1-4
V gene: TRBV29-1
CDR3 length: 13
CDR3 protein: CSVLRGANEKLFF
CDR3 DNA: TGCAGCGTCCTCAGGGGGGCTAATGAAAAACTGTTTTTT

D gene: .
clone size: few
J gene: TRBJ2-7
V gene: TRBV6-1
CDR3 length: 15
CDR3 protein: CASSPGTAAGHEQYF
CDR3 DNA: TGTGCCAGCAGTCCGGGGACGGCAGCTGGCCACGAGCAGTACTTC

D gene: .
clone size: many
J gene: TRBJ1-2
V gene: TRBV12-3/TRBV12-4
CDR3 length: 11
CDR3 protein: CASSLGEYYTF
CDR3 DNA: TGTGCCAGCAGTTTAGGGGAGTACTACACCTTC

D gene: .
clone size: many
J gene: TRBJ1-5
V gene: TRBV10-3
CDR3 length: 15
CDR3 protein: CAISEAGVGNQPQHF
CDR3 DNA: TGTGCCATCAGTGAGGCAGGGGTGGGGAATCAGCCCCAGCATTTT

D gene: TRBD1
clone size: .
J gene: TRBJ1-1
V gene: TRBV5-1
CDR3 length: 17
CDR3 protein: CASSSGGQGDWGTEAFF
CDR3 DNA: TGCGCCAGCAGCTCCGGAGGACAGGGGGATTGGGGCACTGAAGCTTTCTTT

D gene: .
clone size: many
J gene: TRBJ2-7
V gene: TRBV20-1
CDR3 length: 13
CDR3 protein: CSARQGGENEQYF
CDR3 DNA: TGCAGTGCTCGACAGGGAGGTGAGAACGAGCAGTACTTC

D gene: .
clone size: few
J gene: TRBJ2-5
V gene: TRBV20-1
CDR3 length: 14
CDR3 protein: CSARGAGWGETQYF
CDR3 DNA: TGCAGTGCTAGAGGGGCGGGATGGGGGGAGACCCAGTACTTC

D gene: TRBD1
clone size: .
J gene: TRBJ1-4
V gene: TRBV12-3/TRBV12-4
CDR3 length: 16
CDR3 protein: CASRPRDRGRDEKLFF
CDR3 DNA: TGTGCCAGCAGACCCCGGGACAGGGGGCGTGATGAAAAACTGTTTTTT

D gene: TRBD2
clone size: .
J gene: TRBJ2-1
V gene: TRBV7-7
CDR3 length: 16
CDR3 protein: CASSLAGASGSNEQFF
CDR3 DNA: TGTGCTAGCAGCTTGGCGGGGGCTAGCGGGAGCAATGAGCAGTTCTTC

D gene: TRBD1
clone size: many
J gene: TRBJ1-1
V gene: TRBV7-8
CDR3 length: 16
CDR3 protein: CASSFGQGASNTEAFF
CDR3 DNA: TGTGCCAGCAGCTTCGGACAGGGGGCCTCGAACACTGAAGCTTTCTTT

D gene: .
clone size: once
J gene: TRBJ1-3
V gene: TRBV5-1
CDR3 length: 13
CDR3 protein: CASSEKTVNTIYF
CDR3 DNA: TGCGCCAGCAGCGAAAAGACGGTGAACACCATATATTTT

D gene: .
clone size: .
J gene: TRBJ1-5
V gene: TRBV25-1
CDR3 length: 14
CDR3 protein: CASSENLWDQPQHF
CDR3 DNA: TGTGCCAGCAGTGAGAACCTATGGGATCAGCCCCAGCATTTT

D gene: .
clone size: many
J gene: TRBJ1-3
V gene: TRBV29-1
CDR3 length: 15
CDR3 protein: CSVEFDRSSGNTIYF
CDR3 DNA: TGCAGCGTTGAATTCGACAGAAGCTCTGGAAACACCATATATTTT

D gene: .
clone size: few
J gene: TRBJ1-3
V gene: TRBV7-9
CDR3 length: 14
CDR3 protein: CASSSRTAGNTIYF
CDR3 DNA: TGTGCCAGCAGCTCCCGGACAGCTGGAAACACCATATATTTT

D gene: .
clone size: .
J gene: TRBJ2-7
V gene: TRBV9
CDR3 length: 14
CDR3 protein: CASSSGQWGGEQYF
CDR3 DNA: TGTGCCAGCAGCTCCGGACAGTGGGGTGGGGAGCAGTACTTC

D gene: .
clone size: .
J gene: TRBJ2-7
V gene: TRBV6-5
CDR3 length: 14
CDR3 protein: CASSYDGSAYEQYF
CDR3 DNA: TGTGCCAGCAGTTACGACGGATCGGCCTACGAGCAGTACTTC

D gene: .
clone size: .
J gene: TRBJ2-7
V gene: TRBV7-2
CDR3 length: 15
CDR3 protein: CASSFSGGFTYEQYF
CDR3 DNA: TGTGCCAGCAGCTTCTCTGGGGGCTTTACCTACGAGCAGTACTTC

D gene: .
clone size: .
J gene: TRBJ2-7
V gene: TRBV9
CDR3 length: 16
CDR3 protein: CASSVAPQANSYEQYF
CDR3 DNA: TGTGCCAGCAGCGTAGCCCCACAGGCAAACTCCTACGAGCAGTACTTC

D gene: .
clone size: many
J gene: TRBJ1-2
V gene: TRBV7-9
CDR3 length: 16
CDR3 protein: CASSLGMTAGDHGYTF
CDR3 DNA: TGTGCCAGCAGCTTAGGAATGACAGCCGGCGACCATGGCTACACCTTC

D gene: .
clone size: .
J gene: TRBJ2-5
V gene: TRBV7-8
CDR3 length: 15
CDR3 protein: CASSAYRSIQETQYF
CDR3 DNA: TGTGCCAGCAGCGCCTACAGGAGTATCCAAGAGACCCAGTACTTC

D gene: .
clone size: .
J gene: TRBJ1-1
V gene: TRBV29-1
CDR3 length: 11
CDR3 protein: CSLGRNFEAFF
CDR3 DNA: TGCAGCTTGGGACGGAACTTTGAAGCTTTCTTT

D gene: .
clone size: .
J gene: TRBJ2-7
V gene: TRBV15
CDR3 length: 14
CDR3 protein: CATSGDNPSYEQYF
CDR3 DNA: TGTGCCACCAGCGGAGATAACCCTTCCTACGAGCAGTACTTC

D gene: .
clone size: .
J gene: TRBJ2-2
V gene: TRBV12-3/TRBV12-4
CDR3 length: 15
CDR3 protein: CASKPGQAVAGELFF
CDR3 DNA: TGTGCCAGCAAGCCGGGGCAGGCGGTGGCCGGGGAGCTGTTTTTT

D gene: TRBD1
clone size: .
J gene: TRBJ1-2
V gene: TRBV7-9
CDR3 length: 16
CDR3 protein: CASSPSQGATSYGYTF
CDR3 DNA: TGTGCCAGTAGCCCCAGCCAGGGGGCGACGAGCTATGGCTACACCTTC

D gene: .
clone size: .
J gene: TRBJ2-7
V gene: TRBV6-6
CDR3 length: 13
CDR3 protein: CASEEGVPYEQYF
CDR3 DNA: TGTGCCAGCGAGGAGGGAGTCCCCTACGAGCAGTACTTC

D gene: TRBD1
clone size: .
J gene: TRBJ1-6
V gene: TRBV15
CDR3 length: 16
CDR3 protein: CATSRFRDRGYSPLHF
CDR3 DNA: TGTGCCACCAGCAGGTTTCGGGACAGGGGATATTCACCCCTCCACTTT

D gene: .
clone size: .
J gene: TRBJ2-7
V gene: TRBV13
CDR3 length: 13
CDR3 protein: CASSGDGFYEQYF
CDR3 DNA: TGTGCCAGCAGCGGGGACGGATTTTACGAGCAGTACTTC

D gene: .
clone size: many
J gene: TRBJ1-1
V gene: TRBV15
CDR3 length: 13
CDR3 protein: CATSRDGQFEAFF
CDR3 DNA: TGTGCCACCAGCAGAGATGGGCAGTTTGAAGCTTTCTTT

D gene: .
clone size: many
J gene: TRBJ1-1
V gene: TRBV29-1
CDR3 length: 14
CDR3 protein: CSVPRGSLNTEAFF
CDR3 DNA: TGCAGCGTCCCAAGGGGTAGTTTGAACACTGAAGCTTTCTTT

D gene: .
clone size: many
J gene: TRBJ2-2
V gene: TRBV19
CDR3 length: 12
CDR3 protein: CASSRYTGELFF
CDR3 DNA: TGTGCCAGTAGCCGATACACCGGGGAGCTGTTTTTT